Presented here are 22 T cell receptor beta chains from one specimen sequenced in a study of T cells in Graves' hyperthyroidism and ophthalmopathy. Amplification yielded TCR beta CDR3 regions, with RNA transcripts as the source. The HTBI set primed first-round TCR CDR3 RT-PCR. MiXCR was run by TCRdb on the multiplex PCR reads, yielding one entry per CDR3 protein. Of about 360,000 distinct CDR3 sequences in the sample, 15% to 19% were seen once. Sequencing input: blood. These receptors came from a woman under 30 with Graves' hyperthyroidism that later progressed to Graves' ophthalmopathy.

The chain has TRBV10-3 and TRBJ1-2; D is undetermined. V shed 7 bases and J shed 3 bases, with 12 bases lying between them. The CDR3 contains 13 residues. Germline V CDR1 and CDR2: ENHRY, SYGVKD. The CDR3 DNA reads TGTGCCATCAATCGGGATGGTGACTATGGCTACACCTTC. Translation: CAINRDGDYGYTF.

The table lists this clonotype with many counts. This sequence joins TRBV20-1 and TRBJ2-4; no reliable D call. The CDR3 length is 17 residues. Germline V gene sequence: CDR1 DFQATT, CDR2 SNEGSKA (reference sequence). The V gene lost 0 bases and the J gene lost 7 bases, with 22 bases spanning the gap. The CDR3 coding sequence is TGCAGTGCTAGAGAACCCCACCCTGTAGCAGGAGCTAACATTCAGTACTTC. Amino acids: CSAREPHPVAGANIQYF.

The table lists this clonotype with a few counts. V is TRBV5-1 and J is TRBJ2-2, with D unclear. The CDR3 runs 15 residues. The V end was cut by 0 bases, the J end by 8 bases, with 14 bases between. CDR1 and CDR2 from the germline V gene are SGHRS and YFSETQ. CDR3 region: CASSLGLVGSGELFF. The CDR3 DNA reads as TGCGCCAGCAGCTTGGGTCTAGTTGGATCTGGGGAGCTGTTTTTT.

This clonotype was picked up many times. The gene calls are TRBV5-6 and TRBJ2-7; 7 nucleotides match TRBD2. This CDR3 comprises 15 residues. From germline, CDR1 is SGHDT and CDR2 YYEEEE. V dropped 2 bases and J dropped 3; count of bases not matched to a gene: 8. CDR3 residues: CASSLWGGGGYEQYF. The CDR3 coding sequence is TGTGCCAGCAGCTTATGGGGTGGCGGGGGCTACGAGCAGTACTTC. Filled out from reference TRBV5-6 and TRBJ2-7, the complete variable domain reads DAGVTQSPTHLIKTRGQQVTLRCSPKSGHDTVSWYQQALGQGPQFIFQYYEEEERQRGNFPDRFSGHQFPNYSSELNVNALLLGDSALYLCASSLWGGGGYEQYFGPGTRLTVT.

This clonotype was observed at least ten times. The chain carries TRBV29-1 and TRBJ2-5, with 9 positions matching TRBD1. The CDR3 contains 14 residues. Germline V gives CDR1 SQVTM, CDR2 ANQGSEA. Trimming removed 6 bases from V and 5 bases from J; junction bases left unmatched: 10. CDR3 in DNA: TGCAGCGTGAACCGCGGACAGGGGTTGGAGACCCAGTACTTC. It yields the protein CSVNRGQGLETQYF.

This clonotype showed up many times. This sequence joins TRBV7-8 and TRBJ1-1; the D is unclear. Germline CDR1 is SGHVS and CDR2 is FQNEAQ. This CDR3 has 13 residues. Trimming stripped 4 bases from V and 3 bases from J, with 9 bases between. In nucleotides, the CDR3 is TGTGCCAGCAGCTCCATGCGGGACACTGAAGCTTTCTTT. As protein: CASSSMRDTEAFF.

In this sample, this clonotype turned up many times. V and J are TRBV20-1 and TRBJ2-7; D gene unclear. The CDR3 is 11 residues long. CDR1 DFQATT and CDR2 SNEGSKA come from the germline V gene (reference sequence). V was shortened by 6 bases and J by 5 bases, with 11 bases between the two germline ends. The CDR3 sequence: CSAPNGDEQYF. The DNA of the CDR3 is TGCAGTGCACCGAACGGAGACGAGCAGTACTTC.

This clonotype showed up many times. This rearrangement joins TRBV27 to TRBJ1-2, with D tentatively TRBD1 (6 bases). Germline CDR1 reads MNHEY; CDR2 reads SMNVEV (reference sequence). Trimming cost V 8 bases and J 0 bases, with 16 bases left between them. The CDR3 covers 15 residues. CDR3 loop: CASGFRDTANYGYTF. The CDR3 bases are TGTGCCAGCGGATTCCGGGACACCGCTAACTATGGCTACACCTTC.

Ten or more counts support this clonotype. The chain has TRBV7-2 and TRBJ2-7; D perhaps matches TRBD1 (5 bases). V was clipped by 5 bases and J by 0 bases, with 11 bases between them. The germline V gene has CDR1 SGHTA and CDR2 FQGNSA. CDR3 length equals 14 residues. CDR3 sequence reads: CASSPGQLSYEQYF. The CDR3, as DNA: TGTGCCAGCAGCCCAGGACAACTCTCCTACGAGCAGTACTTC.

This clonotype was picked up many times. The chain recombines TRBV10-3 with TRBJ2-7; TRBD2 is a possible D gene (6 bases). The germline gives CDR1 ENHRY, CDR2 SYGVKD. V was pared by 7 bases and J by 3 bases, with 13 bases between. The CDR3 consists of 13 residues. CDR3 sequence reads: CAITEGDYYEQYF. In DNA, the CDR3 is TGTGCCATCACGGAGGGTGACTACTACGAGCAGTACTTC.

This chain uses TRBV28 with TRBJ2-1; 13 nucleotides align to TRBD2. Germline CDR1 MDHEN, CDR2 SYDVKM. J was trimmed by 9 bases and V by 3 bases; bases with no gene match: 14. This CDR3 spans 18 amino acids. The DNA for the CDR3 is TGTGCCAGCAGTTTGAAGGGTATATTACTAGCGGGAGGGGTTGAGCAGTTCTTC. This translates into CASSLKGILLAGGVEQFF.

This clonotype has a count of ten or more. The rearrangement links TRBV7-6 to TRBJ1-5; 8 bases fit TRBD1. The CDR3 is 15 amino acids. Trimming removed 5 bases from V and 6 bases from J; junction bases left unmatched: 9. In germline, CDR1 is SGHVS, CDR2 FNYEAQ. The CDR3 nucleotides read TGTGCCAGCAGCGCAGGACAGGGTAAGATTCAGCCCCAGCATTTT. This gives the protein CASSAGQGKIQPQHF.

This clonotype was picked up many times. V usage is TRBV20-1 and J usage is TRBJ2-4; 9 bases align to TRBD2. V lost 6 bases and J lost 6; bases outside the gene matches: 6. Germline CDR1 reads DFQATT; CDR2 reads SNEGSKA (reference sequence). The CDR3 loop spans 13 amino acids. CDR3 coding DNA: TGCAGTGCAATAGCGGGAGTAAGAAACATTCAGTACTTC. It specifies CSAIAGVRNIQYF.

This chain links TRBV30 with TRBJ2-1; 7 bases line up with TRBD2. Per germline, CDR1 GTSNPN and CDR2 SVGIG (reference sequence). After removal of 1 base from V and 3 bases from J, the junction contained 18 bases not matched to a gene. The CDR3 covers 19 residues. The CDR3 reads CAWSGARDRGSGDYNEQFF. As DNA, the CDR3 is TGTGCCTGGAGTGGCGCACGGGACCGCGGCAGCGGGGACTACAATGAGCAGTTCTTC.

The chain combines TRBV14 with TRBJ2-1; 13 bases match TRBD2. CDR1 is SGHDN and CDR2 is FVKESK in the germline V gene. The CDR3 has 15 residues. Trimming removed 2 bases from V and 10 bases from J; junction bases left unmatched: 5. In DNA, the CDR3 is TGTGCCAGCAGCCAAACTAGCGGGGGGGGGCTGGAGCAGTTCTTC. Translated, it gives CASSQTSGGGLEQFF.

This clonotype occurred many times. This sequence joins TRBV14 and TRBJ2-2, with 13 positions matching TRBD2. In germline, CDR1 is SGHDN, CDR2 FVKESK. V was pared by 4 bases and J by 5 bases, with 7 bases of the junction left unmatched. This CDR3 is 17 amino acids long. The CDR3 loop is CASSLLRLAGGTGELFF. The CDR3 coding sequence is TGTGCCAGCAGCCTTCTCAGACTAGCGGGAGGAACCGGGGAGCTGTTTTTT.

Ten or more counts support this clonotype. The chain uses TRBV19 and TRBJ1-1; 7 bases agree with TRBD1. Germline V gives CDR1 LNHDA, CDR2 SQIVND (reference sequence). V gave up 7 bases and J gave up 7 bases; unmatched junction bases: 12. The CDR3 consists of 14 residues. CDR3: CASKGRDSGFEAFF. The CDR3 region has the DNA TGTGCCAGTAAGGGAAGGGACAGCGGGTTTGAAGCTTTCTTT.

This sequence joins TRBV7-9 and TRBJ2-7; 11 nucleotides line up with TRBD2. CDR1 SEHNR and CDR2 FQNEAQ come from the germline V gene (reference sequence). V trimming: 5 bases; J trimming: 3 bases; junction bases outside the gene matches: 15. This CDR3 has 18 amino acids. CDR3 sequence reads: CASSPAGQGLAGLYEQYF. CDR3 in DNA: TGTGCCAGCAGCCCGGCGGGACAAGGACTAGCGGGCCTCTACGAGCAGTACTTC.

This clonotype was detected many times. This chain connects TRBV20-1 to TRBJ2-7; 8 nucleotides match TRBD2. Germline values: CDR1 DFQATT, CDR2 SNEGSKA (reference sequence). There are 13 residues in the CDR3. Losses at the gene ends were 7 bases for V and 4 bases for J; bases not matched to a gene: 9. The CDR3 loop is CSVIQTSVYEQYF. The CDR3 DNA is TGCAGTGTCATCCAGACTAGCGTTTACGAGCAGTACTTC.

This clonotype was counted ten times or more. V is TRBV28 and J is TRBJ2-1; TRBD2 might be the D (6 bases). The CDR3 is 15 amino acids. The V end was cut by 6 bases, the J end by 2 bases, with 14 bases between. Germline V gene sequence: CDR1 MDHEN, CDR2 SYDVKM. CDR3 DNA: TGTGCCAGCAGGTCTCAGGCGGGGACCTACAATGAGCAGTTCTTC. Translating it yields CASRSQAGTYNEQFF.

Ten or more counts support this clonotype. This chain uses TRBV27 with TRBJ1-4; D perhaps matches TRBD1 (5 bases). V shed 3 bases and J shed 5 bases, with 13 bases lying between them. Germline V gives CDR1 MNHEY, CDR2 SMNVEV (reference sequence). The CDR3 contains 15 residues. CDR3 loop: CASSFRGFRNEKLFF. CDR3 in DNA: TGTGCCAGCAGTTTTCGGGGGTTTCGGAATGAAAAACTGTTTTTT.

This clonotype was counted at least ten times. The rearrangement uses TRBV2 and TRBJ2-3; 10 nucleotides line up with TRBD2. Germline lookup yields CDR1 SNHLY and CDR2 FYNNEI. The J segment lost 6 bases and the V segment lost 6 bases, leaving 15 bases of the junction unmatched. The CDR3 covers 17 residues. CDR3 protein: CASSNLKREGLRDTQYF. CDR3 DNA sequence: TGTGCCAGCAGCAACCTTAAGCGGGAGGGCCTCAGGGATACGCAGTATTTT. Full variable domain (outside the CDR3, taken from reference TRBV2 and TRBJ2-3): EPEVTQTPSHQVTQMGQEVILRCVPISNHLYFYWYRQILGQKVEFLVSFYNNEISEKSEIFDDQFSVERPDGSNFTLKIRSTKLEDSAMYFCASSNLKREGLRDTQYFGPGTRLTVL.